This entry lists 29 T cell receptor beta chains sequenced from one sample in a study of blood T cell repertoires in COVID-19. Sequencing was performed with immunoSEQ multiplex PCR; in TCRdb, only in-frame clones are kept and a portion is missing. Among a few hundred thousand clones, about 85% were seen once, and the ten largest hold 3.5% to 4%. The sample was peripheral blood. The receptors were sampled from a man between 18 and 35 years old with active or convalescent COVID-19.

This clone was seen a single time. The rearrangement links TRBV28 to TRBJ1-1, with unresolved D. The V end was cut by 6 bases, the J end by 2 bases, with 10 bases between. This CDR3 contains 13 residues. Germline loops: CDR1 MDHEN, CDR2 SYDVKM. CDR3 DNA: TGTGCCAGCAGATCCGCTATTAACACTGAAGCTTTCTTT. Protein sequence: CASRSAINTEAFF.

The chain uses TRBV28 and TRBJ2-1; a weak D match, TRBD2 (6 bases). The V and J ends lost 7 bases and 0 bases respectively, with 19 bases between them. Germline-derived CDR1 and CDR2 are MDHEN and SYDVKM. This CDR3 spans 17 amino acids. The CDR3, as DNA: TGTGCCAGCACCTTCAGACCCCGGGGGACCTCCTACAATGAGCAGTTCTTC. Encoded protein: CASTFRPRGTSYNEQFF.

On this clone itself: One end of the junction is discordant with germline, which a read error may explain. The chain links TRBV28 to TRBJ1-2, with D possibly being TRBD1 (6 bases). This CDR3 has 13 amino acids. The V gene's germline CDR1 is MDHEN and CDR2 SYDVKM. CDR3 region: CASRGGQTYGYTF. The CDR3 region has the DNA TGTGCCAGCAGGGGGGGGCAGACCTATGGCTACACCTTT.

This chain connects TRBV4-1 to TRBJ2-1, with D unclear. V gave up 4 bases and J gave up 5 bases, with 6 bases separating them. The CDR3 contains 12 residues. The germline CDR1 and CDR2 sequences are MGHRA and YSYEKL. The CDR3: CASSLTHNEQFF. In nucleotides, the CDR3 is TGCGCCAGCAGCCTGACACACAATGAGCAGTTCTTC.

This rearrangement joins TRBV6-5 to TRBJ2-3, with D unresolved. V was clipped by 2 bases and J by 4 bases, with 7 bases between them. The germline V gene encodes CDR1 MNHEY and CDR2 SVGAGI. The CDR3 is made up of 13 amino acids. The CDR3 loop is CASSYGSADTQYF. The DNA for the CDR3 is TGTGCCAGCAGTTACGGCTCAGCAGATACGCAGTATTTT.

This rearrangement joins TRBV6-5 to TRBJ1-1; possible D gene TRBD1, 6 bases. In germline, CDR1 is MNHEY, CDR2 SVGAGI. The CDR3 is 12 residues long. The germline V and J ends were trimmed by 4 bases and 8 bases, with 11 bases remaining between them. The CDR3 region has the DNA TGTGCCAGCAGTTTTACAGGGTTCGAAGCTTTCTTT. Translating it yields CASSFTGFEAFF.

The V call is TRBV9, the J call TRBJ2-2; 10 bases fit TRBD2. The CDR3 has 16 amino acids. The junction had 4 bases not matched to a gene; V was cut back by 2 bases and J by 3 bases. The germline CDR1 and CDR2 sequences are SGDLS and YYNGEE. This CDR3 is CASSVSLAGDTGELFF. The CDR3 nucleotides are TGTGCCAGCAGCGTTTCCCTAGCGGGAGACACCGGGGAGCTGTTTTTT. Filled out from reference TRBV9 and TRBJ2-2, the complete variable domain reads DSGVTQTPKHLITATGQRVTLRCSPRSGDLSVYWYQQSLDQGLQFLIQYYNGEERAKGNILERFSAQQFPDLHSELNLSSLELGDSALYFCASSVSLAGDTGELFFGEGSRLTVL.

The rearrangement uses TRBV18 and TRBJ2-3, with TRBD1 matching over 8 bases. The V gene's germline CDR1 is KGHSH and CDR2 LQKENI. The CDR3 covers 15 residues. Trimming removed 3 bases from V and 2 bases from J; junction bases left unmatched: 4. The chain's CDR3 is CASSPGQAITDTQYF. The CDR3 DNA follows: TGTGCCAGCTCACCGGGACAGGCGATCACAGATACGCAGTATTTT. The whole variable domain, remainder taken from reference TRBV18 and TRBJ2-3, is NAGVMQNPRHLVRRRGQEARLRCSPMKGHSHVYWYRQLPEEGLKFMVYLQKENIIDESGMPKERFSAEFPKEGPSILRIQQVVRGDSAAYFCASSPGQAITDTQYFGPGTRLTVL.

The rearrangement links TRBV11-2 to TRBJ2-1; D is unclear. Trimming cost V 1 base and J 0 bases, with 7 bases left between them. This CDR3 is 15 amino acids long. Germline V gives CDR1 SGHAT, CDR2 FQNNGV. CDR3 nucleotides: TGTGCCAGCAGCTTAGCGAGGAGCTCCTACAATGAGCAGTTCTTC. It yields the protein CASSLARSSYNEQFF.

The V call is TRBV6-5, the J call TRBJ2-7; perhaps TRBD2 as D (6 bases). This CDR3 contains 12 residues. Looked up from germline, CDR1 is MNHEY and CDR2 is SVGAGI. V was cut by 6 bases and J by 6 bases, with 12 bases left in between. This CDR3 reads CASSRLGSEQYF. The CDR3, as DNA: TGTGCCAGCAGCAGACTAGGGAGCGAGCAGTACTTC.

In this sample, this clone turned up many times. V and J are TRBV14 and TRBJ2-7; D remains unclear. Germline V lookup: CDR1 SGHDN, CDR2 FVKESK. This CDR3 comprises 14 residues. V lost 1 base, J lost 5 bases, and 12 bases lay in between. The chain's CDR3 is CASSQVHSLDEQYF. Written as DNA, the CDR3 is TGTGCCAGCAGCCAAGTCCATAGCCTGGACGAGCAGTACTTC.

The rearrangement uses TRBV11-2 and TRBJ2-7; 9 bases fit TRBD1. V lost 5 bases, J lost 3 bases, and 5 bases stayed unmatched. This CDR3 has 14 residues. Germline V gives CDR1 SGHAT, CDR2 FQNNGV. The CDR3 is CASSDGTGFYEQYF. Written as DNA, the CDR3 is TGTGCCAGCAGCGACGGGACAGGGTTCTACGAGCAGTACTTC.

This CDR3 reads CASTVPSASGHNEQFF. The DNA of the CDR3 is TGTGCCAGCACTGTCCCGAGCGCTAGCGGGCACAATGAGCAGTTCTTC. The rearrangement links TRBV27 to TRBJ2-1; 8 bases are shared with TRBD2. With V trimmed by 7 bases and J by 5 bases, 13 bases remained unmatched. The V gene's germline CDR1 is MNHEY and CDR2 SMNVEV (reference sequence). The CDR3 covers 16 residues.

The chain employs TRBV5-4 and TRBJ2-3; 10 bases align to TRBD2. Germline V gene sequence: CDR1 SGHNT, CDR2 YYREEE (reference sequence). The CDR3 consists of 17 residues. V dropped 3 bases and J dropped 6; count of bases not matched to a gene: 13. The CDR3 is CASSWEGLAPEPDTQYF. Written as DNA, the CDR3 is TGTGCCAGCAGCTGGGAGGGACTAGCGCCGGAACCCGATACGCAGTATTTT.

This clone was seen more than once but under ten times. The chain uses TRBV2 and TRBJ2-1, with D uncertain. There are 14 residues in the CDR3. V was pared by 10 bases and J by 5 bases, with 18 bases between. CDR1 SNHLY and CDR2 FYNNEI come from the germline V gene. The CDR3 loop reads CANTTHSTNNEQFF. The CDR3 bases are TGTGCCAACACTACTCACTCCACAAACAATGAGCAGTTCTTC.

The chain uses TRBV11-1 and TRBJ1-2, with TRBD1 matching over 7 bases. V lost 10 bases and J lost 8; bases outside the gene matches: 13. This CDR3 is built from 13 residues. CDR1 and CDR2 from the germline V gene are SGHAT and FQDESV (reference sequence). The CDR3 spells CAIPSGGGGGYTF. CDR3 coding DNA: TGTGCCATCCCGTCGGGAGGGGGCGGCGGCTACACCTTC.

This sequence joins TRBV12-3 or TRBV12-4 and TRBJ2-1; the D gene is possibly TRBD1 (5 bases). The CDR3 sequence is 12 residues long. Trimming stripped 3 bases from V and 9 bases from J, with 9 bases between. The CDR3 loop reads CASSLVGPEQFF. CDR3 DNA: TGTGCCAGCAGTTTGGTGGGGCCTGAGCAGTTCTTC.

This chain links TRBV11-3 with TRBJ2-7, with a possible D match to TRBD2 (6 bases). The V gene lost 4 bases and the J gene lost 7 bases, with 17 bases spanning the gap. The CDR3 has 14 residues. Per germline, CDR1 SGHNT and CDR2 YENEEA. The CDR3 DNA sequence: TGTGCCAGCAGCTCCCGGGAGAAGAGCCGAGAGCAGTACTTC. This translates into CASSSREKSREQYF.

J is TRBJ2-1 and V is TRBV10-3; 9 nucleotides line up with TRBD1. With V trimmed by 10 bases and J by 5 bases, 9 bases remained unmatched. CDR3 length equals 14 residues. Per germline, CDR1 ENHRY and CDR2 SYGVKD. CDR3 nucleotide sequence: TGTGCCACCGGAGACAGGGGGTTAGACAATGAGCAGTTCTTC. Amino acids: CATGDRGLDNEQFF.

J is TRBJ1-4 and V is TRBV7-9; 8 bases match TRBD1. The J segment lost 6 bases and the V segment lost 5 bases, leaving 11 bases of the junction unmatched. Germline CDR1 SEHNR, CDR2 FQNEAQ (reference sequence). The CDR3 spans 16 residues. Here the CDR3 DNA reads TGTGCCAGCAGCCCCGTTATCGGACAGGGAGATGAAAAACTGTTTTTT. Translating gives CASSPVIGQGDEKLFF.

The chain has TRBV6-2 or TRBV6-3 and TRBJ2-7; 7 nucleotides line up with TRBD1. Germline CDR1 MNHEY, CDR2 SVGEGT. V lost 2 bases, J lost 5 bases, and 12 bases stayed unmatched. This CDR3 is built from 16 residues. As DNA, the CDR3 is TGTGCCAGCAGTTACCGGCGGACAGGTGGAGTCCACGAGCAGTACTTC. Its translation is CASSYRRTGGVHEQYF.

This chain connects TRBV6-5 to TRBJ2-1, with D unclear. V lost 7 bases and J lost 7, with 20 bases in between. This CDR3 is built from 15 residues. CDR1 and CDR2 from the germline V gene are MNHEY and SVGAGI. The CDR3 coding sequence is TGTGCCAGCACCCTAAAGTGGTCCTCGCGTAATGAGCAGTTCTTC. This sequence encodes CASTLKWSSRNEQFF.

V gene TRBV5-1 combines with J gene TRBJ1-5; D is unresolved. The CDR3 runs to 14 residues. Trimming took off 3 bases at V and 1 base at J, with 8 bases between the two ends. The germline gives CDR1 SGHRS, CDR2 YFSETQ. CDR3 amino acids: CASSYPQSNQPQHF. CDR3 sequence (DNA): TGCGCCAGCAGCTACCCACAAAGCAATCAGCCCCAGCATTTT.

The rearrangement links TRBV14 to TRBJ2-7; D is unclear. CDR1 and CDR2 from the germline V gene are SGHDN and FVKESK. V lost 1 base and J lost 4, with 2 bases in between. The CDR3 loop spans 11 amino acids. CDR3 in amino acids: CASSQAYEQYF. Here the CDR3 DNA reads TGTGCCAGCAGCCAAGCTTACGAGCAGTACTTC.

As DNA, the CDR3 is TGTGCCAGCAGTTCGTGGGGAGGTGGCTACACCTTC. Amino acids: CASSSWGGGYTF. The chain combines TRBV2 with TRBJ1-2, with D uncertain. V was clipped by 5 bases and J by 7 bases, with 11 bases between them. The CDR3 runs to 12 residues. Germline values: CDR1 SNHLY, CDR2 FYNNEI.

The gene calls are TRBV19 and TRBJ1-2; the match to TRBD1 covers 10 bases. The junction had 6 bases not matched to a gene; V was cut back by 3 bases and J by 8 bases. This CDR3 comprises 14 residues. Germline loops: CDR1 LNHDA, CDR2 SQIVND (reference sequence). CDR3 coding DNA: TGTGCCAGTAGTATGGGGACAGGGGCAAGAGGCTACACCTTC. This encodes CASSMGTGARGYTF.

There are a few counts of this clone. The CDR3 spells CASSPPRRKGDTEAFF. For the CDR3, the DNA is TGTGCCAGCAGCCCGCCCCGCCGCAAGGGGGACACTGAAGCTTTCTTT. This chain connects TRBV2 to TRBJ1-1, with D tentatively TRBD1 (6 bases). The CDR3 is 16 amino acids. Per the germline V gene, CDR1 is SNHLY and CDR2 is FYNNEI. Trimming cost V 6 bases and J 3 bases, with 20 bases left between them. The whole variable domain, filled in from reference TRBV2 and TRBJ1-1, reads EPEVTQTPSHQVTQMGQEVILRCVPISNHLYFYWYRQILGQKVEFLVSFYNNEISEKSEIFDDQFSVERPDGSNFTLKIRSTKLEDSAMYFCASSPPRRKGDTEAFFGQGTRLTVV.

V gene TRBV4-1 combines with J gene TRBJ1-3, with 10 nucleotides matching TRBD1. V dropped 4 bases and J dropped 2; count of bases not matched to a gene: 8. CDR3 size: 17 residues. Germline V gives CDR1 MGHRA, CDR2 YSYEKL. The CDR3 loop is CASSRQGGTGAGNTIYF. The CDR3 coding sequence is TGCGCCAGCAGCCGCCAAGGGGGGACAGGGGCTGGAAACACCATATATTTT.

This clone was recorded only once. This chain uses TRBV2 with TRBJ1-1; 7 nucleotides match TRBD1. The germline V gene has CDR1 SNHLY and CDR2 FYNNEI. Trimming removed 6 bases from V and 8 bases from J; junction bases left unmatched: 6. The CDR3 is made up of 12 amino acids. CDR3 in DNA: TGTGCCAGCAGGGGTTCAGGGGGGGAAGCTTTCTTT. Translated, it gives CASRGSGGEAFF.